Listed below are T cell receptor beta chains from one sample, sequenced in a study of blood T cells in healthy people across ages. From the 5' RACE reads, TCRdb called clonotypes with MiXCR, one entry per CDR3 protein. The table lists about 1.7 million distinct CDR3 sequences, 28% of them singletons. Sequencing was performed on blood. Receptors originate from a young woman in good health. Each CDR3 is given with its conserved first and last residue. D genes are given only for firm matches. Some rows have no size entry. The others give once, few or many, or a class for an expanded clone.

V	J	size	D	DNA	CDR3
TRBV10-3	TRBJ2-3	-	TRBD2	TGTGCCATCAGCGGGGGACTAGCGGAGGGGAAAGATACGCAGTATTTT	CAISGGLAEGKDTQYF
TRBV20-1	TRBJ2-5	many	-	TGCAGTGCTAGAGATTCCAGGCGCCAAGAGACCCAGTACTTC	CSARDSRRQETQYF
TRBV6-6	TRBJ2-7	many	TRBD1	TGTGCCGTACAGGGGGCGGGCGAGCAGTACTTC	CAVQGAGEQYF
TRBV6-2/TRBV6-3	TRBJ2-5	few	TRBD1	TGTGCCAGCAGTTATCGACAGGGACGAGGAGAGACCCAGTACTTC	CASSYRQGRGETQYF
TRBV7-9	TRBJ2-5	-	-	TGTGCCAGCAGCTTAGCGGAGGGGGCTCGGAGGGAGACCCAGTACTTC	CASSLAEGARRETQYF
TRBV29-1	TRBJ2-7	-	-	TGCAGCGTGCTGGGACAGCGGGGCGGATTCTACGAGCAGTACTTC	CSVLGQRGGFYEQYF
TRBV29-1	TRBJ2-3	many	TRBD2	TGCAGCGCCGCACTAGCGGGCAGGGATACGCAGTATTTT	CSAALAGRDTQYF
TRBV2	TRBJ2-5	-	-	TGTGCCAGCAGAGAGCGGATGGGGGCCGTTACCCGAAAGGGAGAGACCCAGTACTTC	CASRERMGAVTRKGETQYF
TRBV6-1	TRBJ2-7	many	-	TGTGCCAGCAGTGACGGAGGGGGGAGATACGAGCAGTACTTC	CASSDGGGRYEQYF
TRBV27	TRBJ2-1	few	TRBD2	TGTGCCACCCACAGCGGGGGCGACAATGAGCAGTTCTTC	CATHSGGDNEQFF
TRBV13	TRBJ2-1	-	-	TGTGCCAGCAGCTTAGTTGGGGGTAACCGCCGAGAGCAGTTCTTC	CASSLVGGNRREQFF
TRBV7-3	TRBJ2-1	-	TRBD2	TGTGCTAGCAGCTTAACGTGGTCCAGCGGGGGGGCTTATGAGCAGTTCTTC	CASSLTWSSGGAYEQFF
TRBV7-6	TRBJ2-3	-	TRBD2	TGTGCCAGCAGTTCACAGTGGACTAGCGGGAGGGCGGGGGATACGCAGTATTTT	CASSSQWTSGRAGDTQYF
TRBV7-2	TRBJ2-3	many	TRBD2	TGTGCCAGCAGCCTGCGACTAGCGGGGATCACAGATACGCAGTATTTT	CASSLRLAGITDTQYF
TRBV29-1	TRBJ2-1	many	TRBD1	TGCAGCGTTGAAAGGGGGCGCTTAGGCAATGAGCAGTTCTTC	CSVERGRLGNEQFF
TRBV2	TRBJ1-4	-	TRBD1	TGTGCCAGCAACCGCAGGACAGGGGAAGAAAAACTGTTTTTT	CASNRRTGEEKLFF
TRBV2	TRBJ2-6	-	TRBD2	TGTGCCAGCAGTGGGGGAGGGACTGGGGCCAACGTCCTGACTTTC	CASSGGGTGANVLTF
TRBV3-1	TRBJ2-5	-	-	TGTGCCAGCAGCCAAGAGAAAAAAGGGGTAGAGACCCGGTACTTC	CASSQEKKGVETRYF
TRBV20-1	TRBJ2-3	many	TRBD2	TGCAGTGCTATGCGCGGGAGCTCCACAGATACGCAGTATTTT	CSAMRGSSTDTQYF
TRBV12-3/TRBV12-4	TRBJ1-2	-	TRBD1	TGTGCCAGCAGTTCCCAGGGGGTAAGAACTGGGGGCTACACCTTC	CASSSQGVRTGGYTF
TRBV2	TRBJ1-1	few	TRBD1	TGTGCCAGCAGTAGACAGGGGGTTCTTGAAGCTTTCTTT	CASSRQGVLEAFF
TRBV7-6	TRBJ1-4	many	-	TGTGCCAGCAGCCTGTGGGCAACTAATGAAAAACTGTTTTTT	CASSLWATNEKLFF
TRBV5-1	TRBJ2-5	few	-	TGCGCCAGCAGCTTGGAAGGAGCTAACCTGGCGACCCAGTACTTC	CASSLEGANLATQYF
TRBV5-1	TRBJ2-1	-	-	TGCGCCAGCAGCCGTGGGACATTTAGCTCCTACAATGAGCAGTTCTTC	CASSRGTFSSYNEQFF
TRBV5-6	TRBJ2-1	few	TRBD2	TGTGCCAGCAGCTCCTACAACCGGTGGACTAGCGGGGGGGCATACAATGAGCAGTTCTTC	CASSSYNRWTSGGAYNEQFF
TRBV12-3/TRBV12-4	TRBJ1-5	-	-	TGTGCCAGCAGTTTCCCCGGGCCACTGACGGCCCAGCATTTT	CASSFPGPLTAQHF
TRBV5-1	TRBJ2-5	-	-	TGCGCCAGCAGCTTGGAAGGGCTGTACCAAGAGACCCAGTACTTC	CASSLEGLYQETQYF